These T cell receptor beta chains were read from a single sample in a study of OX40 agonist ivuxolimab in advanced cancers. Measured with immunoSEQ multiplex PCR; TCRdb has only the in-frame clones, and not every one. The sample lists tens of thousands of clones, around 92% seen once, with roughly 0.5% in the top ten. The source was CD4+ or CD8+ T cells sorted from blood, collected in a trial of the OX40 agonist ivuxolimab. The receptor set was obtained from an adult with an advanced solid tumor such as melanoma, head and neck, liver or kidney cancer. Both conserved end residues are part of each CDR3. A D gene is named only where the DNA matches it firmly.

j_call: TRBJ2-1
v_call: TRBV11-3
d_call: -
cdr3_nt: TGTGCCAGCAGCTTTTCGGCGGACAATGAGCAGTTCTTC
cdr3_aa: CASSFSADNEQFF

j_call: TRBJ2-3
v_call: TRBV6-5
d_call: -
cdr3_nt: TGTGCCAGCACGGCCGGGGGGCCGTGGGATACGCAGTATTTT
cdr3_aa: CASTAGGPWDTQYF

j_call: TRBJ1-5
v_call: TRBV6-6
d_call: -
cdr3_nt: TGTGCCAGCAGTACAAGACGGGGCGATCAGCCCCAGCATTTT
cdr3_aa: CASSTRRGDQPQHF

j_call: TRBJ1-1
v_call: TRBV5-1
d_call: -
cdr3_nt: TGCGCCAGCAGCTTATTCCGGGAGAACACTGAAGCTTTCTTT
cdr3_aa: CASSLFRENTEAFF

j_call: TRBJ1-1
v_call: TRBV7-9
d_call: -
cdr3_nt: TGTGCCAGCAGCCAAGAATCCAGGGGAGGGACTGAAGCTTTCTTT
cdr3_aa: CASSQESRGGTEAFF

j_call: TRBJ1-1
v_call: TRBV28
d_call: TRBD1
cdr3_nt: TGTGCCAGCCTAGAAGGGGGCGCAAGGGAAGCTTTCTTT
cdr3_aa: CASLEGGAREAFF

j_call: TRBJ1-2
v_call: TRBV19
d_call: -
cdr3_nt: TGTGCCAGTACCCCGGGGGCAGAGCTCTATGGCTACACCTTC
cdr3_aa: CASTPGAELYGYTF

j_call: TRBJ1-1
v_call: TRBV30
d_call: -
cdr3_nt: TGTGCCTGGAGTGTGGGGGGGAACACTGAAGCTTTCTTT
cdr3_aa: CAWSVGGNTEAFF

j_call: TRBJ1-4
v_call: TRBV11-3
d_call: -
cdr3_nt: TGTGCCAGCAGCTTAGTGGGTGCAACTAATGAAAAACTGTTTTTT
cdr3_aa: CASSLVGATNEKLFF

j_call: TRBJ1-4
v_call: TRBV6-1
d_call: TRBD1
cdr3_nt: TGTGCCAGCAGATTACAGGGGGCAACTAATGAAAAACTGTTTTTT
cdr3_aa: CASRLQGATNEKLFF